The 15 T cell receptor beta chains reported below all come from one sample, sequenced in a study of T cell responses to AZD1222 COVID-19 vaccine. Method: immunoSEQ multiplex PCR; TCRdb's copy keeps in-frame clones and lacks some. Of some 120,000 clones detected, 70% to 90% appear once; the ten largest clones hold about 1.6%. The sample here was peripheral blood, taken on day 0 of AZD1222 vaccination. These receptors originate from an adult in good health.

The V gene is TRBV30, the J gene TRBJ1-2; the D is unclear. V was pared by 1 base and J by 8 bases, with 11 bases between. The CDR3 has 12 amino acids. Per germline, CDR1 GTSNPN and CDR2 SVGIG (reference sequence). The CDR3 DNA reads as TGTGCCTGGAGTGCGTCCGTCGGAGGCTACACCTTC. Amino acids: CAWSASVGGYTF.

The table lists this clone with a few counts. V gene TRBV24-1 combines with J gene TRBJ2-1; 8 nucleotides line up with TRBD2. There are 15 residues in the CDR3. With V trimmed by 3 bases and J by 10 bases, 10 bases remained unmatched. Germline V gives CDR1 KGHDR, CDR2 SFDVKD. CDR3 sequence: CATSDPGLAPYEQFF. The CDR3 nucleotides read TGTGCCACCAGTGATCCAGGACTAGCCCCCTACGAGCAGTTCTTC.

The V call is TRBV29-1, the J call TRBJ2-7; the D gene is possibly TRBD1 (5 bases). Trimming stripped 3 bases from V and 3 bases from J, with 9 bases between. CDR3 length: 12 residues. Germline CDR1 reads SQVTM; CDR2 reads ANQGSEA. This CDR3 is CSVESGHYEQYF. CDR3 nucleotides: TGCAGCGTTGAGTCAGGACACTACGAGCAGTACTTC.

The chain recombines TRBV5-4 with TRBJ1-2; no clear D gene. The V gene lost 6 bases and the J gene lost 6 bases, with 15 bases spanning the gap. This CDR3 contains 13 residues. The germline V gene has CDR1 SGHNT and CDR2 YYREEE (reference sequence). CDR3 sequence reads: CASKFAGSNGYTF. CDR3 in DNA: TGTGCCAGCAAATTTGCGGGTTCCAATGGCTACACCTTC.

The chain's CDR3 is CASSPSRGEGQYPLVKNIQYF. CDR3 nucleotide sequence: TGTGCCAGCAGCCCATCCCGGGGTGAGGGCCAATACCCCTTAGTCAAAAACATTCAGTACTTC. V gene TRBV3-1 (or the pseudogene TRBV3-2) combines with J gene TRBJ2-4; tentative D call: TRBD2 (5 bases). Trimming pared 4 bases from V and 3 bases from J, leaving 31 bases between. This CDR3 comprises 21 residues. Germline V lookup: CDR1 LGHDT, CDR2 YNNKEL (reference sequence).

This chain connects TRBV4-3 to TRBJ2-1; 7 nucleotides agree with TRBD1. Germline-derived CDR1 and CDR2 are LGHNA and YSLEER. The CDR3 has 16 residues. V gave up 0 bases and J gave up 3 bases; unmatched junction bases: 5. The CDR3 protein is CASSQDVRGYYNEQFF. The CDR3 nucleotides are TGCGCCAGCAGCCAAGATGTCAGGGGGTACTACAATGAGCAGTTCTTC.

The gene calls are TRBV6-5 and TRBJ1-3; D is ambiguous. Germline values: CDR1 MNHEY, CDR2 SVGAGI. This CDR3 spans 13 amino acids. The V end lost 5 bases, the J end lost 12 bases, and 17 bases lay between the germline ends. CDR3 protein: CASSPRAAFGIYF. Here the CDR3 DNA reads TGTGCCAGCAGTCCCCGGGCCGCTTTTGGCATATATTTT.

The chain carries TRBV2 and TRBJ2-5; no reliable D call. Deletions cut 9 bases from V and 3 bases from J, with 5 bases between. Germline CDR1 is SNHLY and CDR2 is FYNNEI. This CDR3 has 10 residues. In nucleotides, the CDR3 is TGTGCCAGGACAAAAGAGACCCAGTACTTC. Translated: CARTKETQYF.

The CDR3: CASSPAGGRDTQYF. In nucleotides, the CDR3 is TGTGCCAGCAGTCCTGCAGGGGGCAGAGATACGCAGTATTTT. The V gene is TRBV25-1, the J gene TRBJ2-3, with TRBD1 matching over 8 bases. This CDR3 is 14 amino acids long. CDR1 and CDR2 from the germline V gene are MGHDK and SYGVNS. V lost 5 bases to trimming and J lost 5 bases; unmatched junction nucleotides: 6.

This clone has ten or more counts. This chain uses TRBV19 with TRBJ2-7, with D maybe TRBD1 (6 bases). CDR1 and CDR2 (germline): LNHDA, SQIVND (reference sequence). The CDR3 contains 13 residues. V shed 4 bases and J shed 3 bases, with 10 bases lying between them. CDR3 amino acids: CASSKGTNYEQYF. The CDR3 DNA reads TGTGCCAGTAGTAAAGGGACAAACTACGAGCAGTACTTC.

In nucleotides, the CDR3 is TGTGCCAGCAGCTTAGGTGGTACGGAGCTGTTTTTT. Amino acids: CASSLGGTELFF. This chain joins TRBV7-3 and TRBJ2-2; D is undetermined. The ends were cut back, 2 bases at V and 10 bases at J, with 8 bases in the middle. The CDR3 totals 12 residues. Germline V lookup: CDR1 SGHTA, CDR2 FQGTGA.

The chain couples TRBV5-1 to TRBJ1-2; TRBD1 matches at 7 bases. CDR1 and CDR2 (germline): SGHRS, YFSETQ. With 6 bases clipped from V and 5 bases from J, the junction kept 7 bases outside the gene matches. This CDR3 contains 13 residues. CDR3 coding DNA: TGCGCCAGCACGGGACAGAGCGATTATGGCTACACCTTC. This gives the protein CASTGQSDYGYTF.

This clone was counted once. V and J are TRBV3-1 (or the pseudogene TRBV3-2) and TRBJ2-3; a weak D match, TRBD2 (5 bases). The CDR3 is 16 residues long. Germline V gene lookup returns CDR1 LGHDT and CDR2 YNNKEL (reference sequence). V lost 5 bases and J lost 5, with 20 bases in between. The CDR3: CASSGEKGPDLDTQYF. Written as DNA, the CDR3 is TGTGCCAGCAGCGGCGAGAAAGGCCCGGACTTAGATACGCAGTATTTT.

The chain joins TRBV7-2 to TRBJ2-7, with a possible D match to TRBD2 (5 bases). Trimming stripped 4 bases from V and 9 bases from J, with 13 bases between. This CDR3 contains 12 residues. Per the germline V gene, CDR1 is SGHTA and CDR2 is FQGNSA. The CDR3: CASSSRLEAQYF. The CDR3 DNA reads as TGTGCCAGCAGCTCTCGATTGGAGGCGCAGTACTTC.

The genes are TRBV7-6 and TRBJ2-5; 8 bases fit TRBD2. After removal of 1 base from V and 5 bases from J, the junction contained 6 bases not matched to a gene. This CDR3 has 15 amino acids. Germline assignment: CDR1 SGHVS and CDR2 FNYEAQ. CDR3 sequence (DNA): TGTGCCAGCAGCTTAGTCGGGGGGGCTCGGGAGACCCAGTACTTC. It codes for CASSLVGGARETQYF.